This TCR beta chain was obtained from a study of OX40 agonist ivuxolimab in advanced cancers. With respect to the entire study: Ivuxolimab, which targeted the costimulatory receptor OX40 (CD134), was an agonistic, fully human IgG2 monoclonal antibody. Intravenous ivuxolimab was administered to patients every 2 weeks at six dose levels: 0.01, 0.1, 0.3, 1.5, 3 and 10 mg/kg. Of the approximately 50 dose-escalation patients, hepatocellular carcinoma was present in 19, melanoma in approximately 15, renal cell carcinoma in 9 and head and neck cancer in 9. The dose-escalation cohort was 82.7% male with a mean age of approximately 60 years, ranging from roughly 20 to 80. Prior anti-PD-1, anti-PD-L1 or anti-CTLA-4 therapy was permitted, and approximately 42% of dose-escalation patients had received checkpoint inhibitors. Three dose-escalation patients achieved partial responses, one with hepatocellular carcinoma and two with cutaneous melanoma. The purpose of peripheral TCRbeta sequencing was to test whether ivuxolimab changed TCR sequence diversity and led to clonal T-cell expansion. The monotherapy dose-escalation portion (N of about 50 patients) of the phase I ivuxolimab trial is reported in the paper. The full study reports these points: In the 0.1-3.0 mg/kg groups, partial responders were among the patients with the lowest normalized peripheral clonal expansion, particularly in CD8+ T cells. The antigen specificity of the clonally expanded peripheral T cells was not determined. Low levels of normalized T-cell clonal expansion were also seen in some patients who did not respond. At doses from 0.1 to 3.0 mg/kg, clonal expansion was seen in both CD4+ and CD8+ blood T cells between baseline and week 6. After ivuxolimab, more expanded clones were found on average in CD8+ T cells than in CD4+ T cells.

The trial excluded patients who had a history of autoimmune disease or were on systemic immunosuppression. Peripheral blood for TCR sequencing was collected from all dose cohorts at baseline, on cycle 4 day 1, and on cycle 7 day 1. The samples were taken from a phase I, first-in-human, multicenter, open-label dose-escalation trial of ivuxolimab. Adults with locally advanced or metastatic head and neck squamous cell, hepatocellular, melanoma or renal cell carcinoma were enrolled in the trial. Before TCR sequencing, CD4+ T cells and CD8+ T cells were sorted from peripheral blood as separate populations. From a lookup of the germline V gene, CDR1 and CDR2 are ENHRY and SYGVKD. Inclusive of the bounding cysteine and phenylalanine, the CDR3 is 15 residues long. The read is trimmed to its CDR3 DNA, 45 bases read in frame from base 1. At the junction V is shortened by 4 bases and J by 0 bases; bases outside the gene matches: 6.

As concerns this clone: Its antigen has not been determined. No base quality information exists; no much larger clone differs at one position.

For sequencing of the TCRbeta CDR3 region, genomic DNA was extracted from the sorted cells. The immunoSEQ Assay was used for sequencing of TCRbeta CDR3 regions. The source is immuneACCESS, and TCRdb retained only in-frame sequences with V and J called. Part of the clones is not carried over; for the studies checked, unresolved V genes explain less than half of this, and the remainder is unexplained. In all, the sample holds 20,000 to 30,000 clones, and roughly 90% of those were seen once. The top ten constitute roughly 19% of the sample. This receptor was identified in an adult with an advanced solid tumor such as melanoma, head and neck, liver or kidney cancer. Sequencing was performed on CD4+ or CD8+ T cells sorted from blood, taken in a trial of the OX40 agonist ivuxolimab. The chain is made from TRBV10-3 and TRBJ2-7; the central 7 bases match TRBD1. The CDR3 protein: CAISGGQTFSYEQYF. Read as DNA, the sequence is TGTGCCATCAGTGGGGGACAGACCTTCTCCTACGAGCAGTACTTC.